This TCR beta chain emerged from a study of neurological immune-mediated disorders. Study outcomes and limitations: HTLV-1-associated myelopathy ranked highest for TCR clonal expansion and multiple sclerosis lowest, beneath healthy controls.

The V gene's germline CDR1 is MNHNY and CDR2 SVGAGI (reference sequence). The CDR3 is 13 amino acids. V dropped 3 bases and J dropped 5; count of bases not matched to a gene: 3. The cDNA was generated through 5'RACE incorporating 10-nucleotide random UMIs. TCRdb redid the calling of the 5' RACE reads with MiXCR, one entry per CDR3 protein. The data show fewer than 40,000 distinct CDR3 sequences, about 13% seen once. This clonotype was observed at least ten times. Its specificity is unknown. Time point meaning: longitudinal time-point 2. The controls, all healthy individuals, were blood bank volunteers in Maryland, USA.

The V call is TRBV6-6, the J call TRBJ2-5, with 7 bases matching TRBD2. This receptor was obtained from a woman aged 40-49 years in good health. The sequenced sample consisted of PBMCs. In DNA, the CDR3 is TGTGCCAGCAGTTATGGGGGGGGGGAGACCCAGTACTTC. Translated: CASSYGGGETQYF.